Listed below are T cell receptor beta chains from one sample, sequenced in a study of blood T cell repertoires in COVID-19. The method was immunoSEQ multiplex PCR; TCRdb's version includes in-frame clones alone and lacks a portion of them. In the table there are about 240,000 clones, roughly 91% of which are singletons. Specimen: peripheral blood. The origin of the receptors is a middle-aged woman who had recovered from COVID-19. CDR3s leave out the opening cysteine and the closing phenylalanine or tryptophan. Fields, in order: J gene, V gene, CDR3 protein.

TRBJ2-2 | TRBV2 | ASREPGGGTGELF
TRBJ2-3 | TRBV7-3 | ASSLRLAGRTDTQY
TRBJ2-7 | TRBV6-6 | ASSYASGSEQY
TRBJ2-5 | TRBV7-9 | ASSLGTQGALETQY
TRBJ1-1 | TRBV7-9 | ASSLGTVTEAF
TRBJ2-1 | TRBV11-2 | ASSHPSGGGPSSYNEQF
TRBJ1-2 | TRBV6-5 | ASTQRGRGGYT
TRBJ2-5 | TRBV6-2/TRBV6-3 | ASSYSRKRGNQETQY
TRBJ2-1 | TRBV14 | ASSQGGRNNEQF
TRBJ2-5 | TRBV6-2/TRBV6-3 | ASSLSETQY
TRBJ1-5 | TRBV27 | ATGGVGNQPQH
TRBJ2-7 | TRBV24-1 | ATSDPRGSASYEQY
TRBJ2-2 | TRBV5-6 | ASSLVGGWGTGELF
TRBJ1-4 | TRBV25-1 | ASSVQGAREKLF
TRBJ1-2 | TRBV15 | ATSSPGTVSGYGYT
TRBJ2-7 | TRBV5-1 | ASSLTDPLDEQY
TRBJ1-1 | TRBV30 | AWTSGFGGLMNTEAF
TRBJ1-2 | TRBV6-6 | ASSARTDPGYT
TRBJ2-1 | TRBV9 | ASSGSGLGDHNEQF
TRBJ2-1 | TRBV24-1 | ATNRDYNEQF
TRBJ1-5 | TRBV30 | AWSRDRGPRSNQPQH
TRBJ1-6 | TRBV30 | AWMSGRWGRYNSPLH
TRBJ2-7 | TRBV4-3 | ASSQDPQYEQY
TRBJ2-3 | TRBV19 | ASSIGGLEMTQY
TRBJ1-1 | TRBV11-2 | ASSLGSGVLTEAF
TRBJ1-6 | TRBV18 | ASSRDPGINSPLH
TRBJ1-2 | TRBV6-5 | ASSPESLRGYT
TRBJ2-1 | TRBV10-3 | AISEGYSGRGNEQF
TRBJ2-3 | TRBV5-1 | ASSLASADTQY
TRBJ2-2 | TRBV6-5 | ASSYGPDTGELF
TRBJ1-2 | TRBV19 | ASSTPGRGLGGYT
TRBJ1-1 | TRBV30 | AWKGGTGSGGAEAF
TRBJ2-1 | TRBV6-2/TRBV6-3 | ASSPGGGRGTYNEQF
TRBJ2-3 | TRBV5-4 | ATGLGGVGGTQY
TRBJ2-7 | TRBV7-6 | ASSTRQPPYEQY
TRBJ2-7 | TRBV9 | ASSTRGGAGEQY
TRBJ1-1 | TRBV27 | ASSLGHLNTEAF
TRBJ1-5 | TRBV11-2 | ASSLGAARNQPQH
TRBJ2-3 | TRBV7-9 | ASWASGRDTQY
TRBJ1-5 | TRBV7-9 | ASSLAGGNQPQH
TRBJ2-1 | TRBV18 | ASSHTQGVSSYNEQF